Below are 6 T cell receptor beta chains sequenced from a single sample in a study of PD-1 blockade in classical Hodgkin lymphoma. Patients all relapsed after autologous stem cell transplantation, and there was variation in brentuximab vedotin exposure. This table comes from immunoSEQ multiplex PCR, and its TCRdb copy is limited to in-frame clones, with some not included. Of roughly 100,000 clones listed, around 89% are singletons. Sample: peripheral blood mononuclear cells (PBMCs), taken before the second cycle of nivolumab. Receptors were obtained from a human donor with classical Hodgkin lymphoma.

V and J are TRBV5-1 and TRBJ2-3; tentatively, D is TRBD1 (5 bases). The germline V gene has CDR1 SGHRS and CDR2 YFSETQ. V gave up 0 bases and J gave up 0 bases, with 11 bases separating them. The CDR3 is made up of 16 amino acids. CDR3 coding DNA: TGCGCCAGCAGCTTGGAGGGGCGCACTAGCACAGATACGCAGTATTTT. This gives the protein CASSLEGRTSTDTQYF.

This chain connects TRBV6-1 to TRBJ1-1, with TRBD1 identical over 8 bases. The V gene's germline CDR1 is MNHNS and CDR2 SASEGT. This CDR3 region has 13 residues. Trimming took 6 bases from V and 5 from J; bases not matched to a gene: 5. CDR3 sequence: CASRIQGVTEAFF. CDR3 in DNA: TGTGCCAGCAGAATACAGGGGGTGACTGAAGCTTTCTTT.

DNA for the CDR3: TGTGCCAGTGGGGGGAGTGCTGGAAACACCATATATTTT. Its protein is CASGGSAGNTIYF. The chain recombines TRBV2 with TRBJ1-3, with D perhaps TRBD1 (5 bases). Germline CDR1 SNHLY, CDR2 FYNNEI. CDR3 length: 13 residues. V shed 9 bases and J shed 2 bases, with 11 bases lying between them.

The V call is TRBV29-1, the J call TRBJ1-4; TRBD1 might be the D (6 bases). V shed 3 bases and J shed 7 bases, with 12 bases lying between them. Germline V gene sequence: CDR1 SQVTM, CDR2 ANQGSEA. The CDR3 is 13 amino acids. CDR3 protein: CSVEGRGFEKLFF. CDR3 DNA: TGCAGCGTTGAGGGCAGGGGATTTGAAAAACTGTTTTTT.

The gene calls are TRBV1 and TRBJ1-2; the tabulated D call, TRBD1, remains unverified against the DNA. TRBV1 is tagged as a pseudogene. This CDR3 contains 16 residues. The CDR3 DNA sequence: TGCACCAGCAGCCAATCCCGGGACAGGCCCAACTATGGCTACACCTTC. Translated: CTSSQSRDRPNYGYTF.

The V call is TRBV7-3, the J call TRBJ2-5, with a possible D match to TRBD1 (6 bases). Trimming removed 2 bases from V and 2 bases from J, with 15 bases in between. The V gene's germline CDR1 is SGHTA and CDR2 FQGTGA. This CDR3 comprises 16 residues. The CDR3 reads CASSLGGSGQQETQYF. Written as DNA, the CDR3 is TGTGCCAGCAGCTTAGGTGGGTCGGGACAACAAGAGACCCAGTACTTC.